This T cell receptor (beta chain) was profiled in a study of blood T cell repertoires in COVID-19. Assay: immunoSEQ multiplex PCR; the TCRdb copy retains only in-frame clones and omits some. The profile shows about 260,000 clones, around 90% of them singletons. CDR1 and CDR2 (germline): SGHKS, YYEKEE (reference sequence). The CDR3 runs to 20 residues. V dropped 4 bases and J dropped 0 bases, with 26 bases sitting between them. The clonotype comes from a man in his sixties who had recovered from COVID-19. This chain links TRBV5-5 with TRBJ1-3, with D maybe TRBD1 (6 bases). The sequenced sample consisted of peripheral blood. The chain's CDR3 is CASSPWAGGHTTYSGNTIYF. For the CDR3, the DNA is TGTGCCAGCAGCCCTTGGGCGGGGGGGCACACCACGTACTCTGGAAACACCATATATTTT.